These T cell receptor beta chains were read from a single sample in a study of blood T cell repertoires in COVID-19. Sequencing used immunoSEQ multiplex PCR; TCRdb keeps in-frame clones, though not all of them. The sample lists about 190,000 clones; around 85% were seen once. The specimen sequenced was peripheral blood. The origin of the receptors is a man aged 50 to 59 who had recovered from COVID-19. CDR3s include the opening cysteine and the closing phenylalanine or tryptophan. Each record gives: V gene, J gene, CDR3 protein.

>TRBV23-1|TRBJ2-7
CASSPRTSGRALQGYEQYF
>TRBV5-1|TRBJ2-1
CASTWGLSNNEQFF
>TRBV19|TRBJ2-2
CASTTGPGHNTGELFF
>TRBV25-1|TRBJ1-1
CASSVKTGYTEAFF
>TRBV6-5|TRBJ2-1
CASRTSGAYNEQFF
>TRBV9|TRBJ1-4
CASSAGVDSEKLFF
>TRBV19|TRBJ2-1
CASSIRAGGPAEQFF
>TRBV4-2|TRBJ1-6
CASSQVAGQENSPLHF
>TRBV30|TRBJ2-1
CAWSRLPSGSSDEQFF
>TRBV28|TRBJ2-7
CASSPVSPTSYEQYF
>TRBV2|TRBJ1-5
CASSKESVNQPQHF
>TRBV30|TRBJ2-1
CAWSLGFRDKHNEQFF
>TRBV7-8|TRBJ2-1
CASSRTGSSYNEQFF
>TRBV19|TRBJ2-7
CASSLTSGAYEQYF
>TRBV27|TRBJ2-5
CASSFVGGREETQYF
>TRBV7-2|TRBJ2-7
CASSFTSGKGTEQYF
>TRBV3-1/TRBV3-2|TRBJ2-7
CASSQNRDSYEQYF
>TRBV5-8|TRBJ1-5
CASSQGQPDQPQHF
>TRBV18|TRBJ2-7
CASSPQEGGINNEQYF
>TRBV19|TRBJ2-7
CASSTGDRSYEQYF
>TRBV30|TRBJ2-7
CAGERTYEQYF
>TRBV5-4|TRBJ2-5
CASSTAKTVQETQYF
>TRBV5-1|TRBJ2-3
CASSLGQSTDTQYF
>TRBV6-5|TRBJ2-7
CASSRTGTSVNEQYF
>TRBV12-3/TRBV12-4|TRBJ2-1
CASSFTANEQFF
>TRBV7-8|TRBJ2-3
CASRTWTPRTSGNTDTQYF
>TRBV6-5|TRBJ2-6
CASSWQGSGANVLTF
>TRBV19|TRBJ2-1
CASSSDSSYNEQFF
>TRBV11-2|TRBJ2-2
CASSLAPPPGELFF
>TRBV7-9|TRBJ2-7
CASSPAGNEQYF
>TRBV4-1|TRBJ1-1
CASSPYPQGRPGNTEAFF
>TRBV6-5|TRBJ2-3
CASRKREGPTDTQYF
>TRBV4-3|TRBJ2-7
CASSQESGTFYEQYF
>TRBV6-8|TRBJ2-7
CASSVGQVPYEQYF
>TRBV6-6|TRBJ2-6
CASASLFSGANVLTF
>TRBV5-6|TRBJ1-1
CASSLSSGGADNTEAFF
>TRBV28|TRBJ2-5
CASRGSNYQETQYF
>TRBV6-1|TRBJ1-1
CASSEWRGNTEAFF
>TRBV6-5|TRBJ2-1
CASSYDSGNEQFF
>TRBV15|TRBJ2-5
CATSSRDRGDLETQYF
>TRBV13|TRBJ2-4
CASSPGTVQYF